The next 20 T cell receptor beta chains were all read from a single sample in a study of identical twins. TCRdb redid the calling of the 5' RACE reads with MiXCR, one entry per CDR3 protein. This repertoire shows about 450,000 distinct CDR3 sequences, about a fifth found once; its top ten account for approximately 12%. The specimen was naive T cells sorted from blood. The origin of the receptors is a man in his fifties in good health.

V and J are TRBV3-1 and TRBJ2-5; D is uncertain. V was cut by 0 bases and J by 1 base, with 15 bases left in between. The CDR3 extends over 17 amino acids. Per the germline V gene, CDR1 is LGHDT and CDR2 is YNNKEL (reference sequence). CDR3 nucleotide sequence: TGTGCCAGCAGCCAAGATCGTGTAGGGCTCCTCCAAGAGACCCAGTACTTC. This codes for CASSQDRVGLLQETQYF.

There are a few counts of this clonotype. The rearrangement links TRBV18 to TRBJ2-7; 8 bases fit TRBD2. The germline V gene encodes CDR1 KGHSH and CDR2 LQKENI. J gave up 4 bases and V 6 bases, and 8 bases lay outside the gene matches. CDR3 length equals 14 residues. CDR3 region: CASSSTSEGYEQYF. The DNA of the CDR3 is TGTGCCAGCTCGTCGACTAGCGAAGGGTACGAGCAGTACTTC.

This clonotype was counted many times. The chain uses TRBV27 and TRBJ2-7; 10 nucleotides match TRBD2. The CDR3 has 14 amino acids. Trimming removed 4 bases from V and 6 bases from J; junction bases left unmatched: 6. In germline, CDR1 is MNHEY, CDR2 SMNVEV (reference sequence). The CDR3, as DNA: TGTGCCAGCAGTTACAGCGGGGGGGCGTTCGAGCAGTACTTC. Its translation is CASSYSGGAFEQYF.

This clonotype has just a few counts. The CDR3 nucleotides are TGTGCCAGCAGCATGGGGCAGTCCTACGAGCAGTACTTC. Translation gives CASSMGQSYEQYF. The chain links TRBV12-3 or TRBV12-4 to TRBJ2-7; D is possibly TRBD1 (5 bases). The CDR3 runs 13 residues. The V end was cut by 6 bases, the J end by 1 base, with 10 bases between.

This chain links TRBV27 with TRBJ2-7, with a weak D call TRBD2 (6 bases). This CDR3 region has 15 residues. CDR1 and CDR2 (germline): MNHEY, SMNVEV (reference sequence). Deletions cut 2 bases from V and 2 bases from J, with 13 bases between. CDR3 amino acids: CASSLMRDSPYEQYF. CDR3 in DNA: TGTGCCAGCAGTTTAATGCGGGATTCCCCCTACGAGCAGTACTTC.

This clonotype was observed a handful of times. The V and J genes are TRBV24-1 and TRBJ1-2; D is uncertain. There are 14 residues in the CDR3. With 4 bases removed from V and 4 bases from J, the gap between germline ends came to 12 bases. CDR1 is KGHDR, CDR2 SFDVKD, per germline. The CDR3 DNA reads TGTGCCACCAGTGACCCCGGACGGATCTATGGCTACACCTTC. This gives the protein CATSDPGRIYGYTF.

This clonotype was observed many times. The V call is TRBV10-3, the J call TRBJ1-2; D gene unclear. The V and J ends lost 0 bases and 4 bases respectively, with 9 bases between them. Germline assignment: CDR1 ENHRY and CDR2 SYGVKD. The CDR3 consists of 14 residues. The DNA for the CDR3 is TGTGCCATCAGTGAGTCGGTGGGCATCTATGGCTACACCTTC. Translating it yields CAISESVGIYGYTF.

Here the CDR3 DNA reads TGTGCCAGCAGTTTAGGGAGACCCGGGACAGAGCCCTACGAGCAGTACTTC. This sequence encodes CASSLGRPGTEPYEQYF. V and J are TRBV28 and TRBJ2-7; 7 positions match TRBD1. The CDR3 length is 17 residues. V lost 2 bases, J lost 2 bases, and 12 bases stayed unmatched. Germline assignment: CDR1 MDHEN and CDR2 SYDVKM. Full variable domain (missing parts from reference TRBV28 and TRBJ2-7): DVKVTQSSRYLVKRTGEKVFLECVQDMDHENMFWYRQDPGLGLRLIYFSYDVKMKEKGDIPEGYSVSREKKERFSLILESASTNQTSMYLCASSLGRPGTEPYEQYFGPGTRLTVT.

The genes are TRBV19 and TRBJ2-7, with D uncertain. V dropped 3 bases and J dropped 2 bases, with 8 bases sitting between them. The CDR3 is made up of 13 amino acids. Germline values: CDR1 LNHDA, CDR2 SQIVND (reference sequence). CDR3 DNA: TGTGCCAGTAGTATTGGGGTCGCCTACGAGCAGTACTTC. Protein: CASSIGVAYEQYF.

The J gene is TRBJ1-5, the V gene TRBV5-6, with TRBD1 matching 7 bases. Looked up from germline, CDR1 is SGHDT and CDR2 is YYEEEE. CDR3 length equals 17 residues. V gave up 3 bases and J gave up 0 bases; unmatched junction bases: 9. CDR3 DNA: TGTGCCAGCAGCTCCGGGAGACAGGGTTATAGCAATCAGCCCCAGCATTTT. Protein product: CASSSGRQGYSNQPQHF.

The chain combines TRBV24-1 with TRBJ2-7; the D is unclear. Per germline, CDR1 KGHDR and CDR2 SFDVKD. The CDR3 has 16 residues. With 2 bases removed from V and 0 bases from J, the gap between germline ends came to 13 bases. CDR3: CATSDYMGLSSYEQYF. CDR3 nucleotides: TGTGCCACCAGTGATTATATGGGTTTGAGCTCCTACGAGCAGTACTTC.

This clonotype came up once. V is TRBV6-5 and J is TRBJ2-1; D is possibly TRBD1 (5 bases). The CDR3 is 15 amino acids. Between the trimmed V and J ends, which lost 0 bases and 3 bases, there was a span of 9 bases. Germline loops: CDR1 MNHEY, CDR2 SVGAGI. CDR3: CASSYSPGIYNEQFF. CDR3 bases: TGTGCCAGCAGTTACTCACCAGGGATCTACAATGAGCAGTTCTTC.

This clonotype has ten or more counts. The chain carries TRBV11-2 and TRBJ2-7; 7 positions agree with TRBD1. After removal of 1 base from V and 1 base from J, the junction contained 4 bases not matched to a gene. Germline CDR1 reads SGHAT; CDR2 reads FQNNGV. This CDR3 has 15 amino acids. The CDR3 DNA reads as TGTGCCAGCAGCTTAGTAGGACAGGCTTCCTACGAGCAGTACTTC. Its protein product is CASSLVGQASYEQYF.

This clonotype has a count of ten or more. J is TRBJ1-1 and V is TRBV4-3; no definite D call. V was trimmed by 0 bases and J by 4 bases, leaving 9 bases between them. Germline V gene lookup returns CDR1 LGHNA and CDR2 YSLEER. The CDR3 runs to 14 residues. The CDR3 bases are TGCGCCAGCAGCCAAGATATGGGAGGCACTGAAGCTTTCTTT. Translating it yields CASSQDMGGTEAFF.

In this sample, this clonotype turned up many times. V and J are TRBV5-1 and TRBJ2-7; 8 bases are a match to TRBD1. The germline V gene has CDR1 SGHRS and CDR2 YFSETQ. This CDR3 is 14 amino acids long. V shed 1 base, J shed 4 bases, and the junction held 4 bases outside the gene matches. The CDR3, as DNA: TGCGCCAGCAGCTTGACAGGGGGACAGTACGAGCAGTACTTC. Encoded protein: CASSLTGGQYEQYF.

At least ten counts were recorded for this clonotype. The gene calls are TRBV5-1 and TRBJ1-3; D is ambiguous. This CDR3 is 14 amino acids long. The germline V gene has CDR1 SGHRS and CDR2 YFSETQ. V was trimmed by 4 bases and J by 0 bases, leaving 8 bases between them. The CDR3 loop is CASSPSRSGNTIYF. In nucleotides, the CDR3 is TGCGCCAGCAGCCCCTCACGCTCTGGAAACACCATATATTTT.

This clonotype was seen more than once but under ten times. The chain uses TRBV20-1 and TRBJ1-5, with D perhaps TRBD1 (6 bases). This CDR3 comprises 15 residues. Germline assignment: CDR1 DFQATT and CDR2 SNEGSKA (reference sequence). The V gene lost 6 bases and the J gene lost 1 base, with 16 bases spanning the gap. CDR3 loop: CSATVGGASNQPQHF. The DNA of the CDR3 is TGCAGTGCCACTGTAGGGGGGGCCAGCAATCAGCCCCAGCATTTT.

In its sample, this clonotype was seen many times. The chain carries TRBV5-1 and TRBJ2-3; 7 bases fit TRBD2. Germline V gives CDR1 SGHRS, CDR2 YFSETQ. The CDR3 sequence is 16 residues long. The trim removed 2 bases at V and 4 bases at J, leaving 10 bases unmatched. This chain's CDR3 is CASSFATSQDPDTQYF. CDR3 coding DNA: TGCGCCAGCAGCTTCGCGACTAGCCAGGATCCAGATACGCAGTATTTT.

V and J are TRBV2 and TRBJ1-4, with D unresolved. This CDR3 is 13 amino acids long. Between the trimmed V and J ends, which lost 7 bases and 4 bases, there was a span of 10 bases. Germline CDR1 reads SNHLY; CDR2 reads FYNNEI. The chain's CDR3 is CASIPQVNEKLFF. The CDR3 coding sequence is TGTGCCAGCATCCCTCAGGTTAATGAAAAACTGTTTTTT. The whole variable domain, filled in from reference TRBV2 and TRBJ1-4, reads EPEVTQTPSHQVTQMGQEVILRCVPISNHLYFYWYRQILGQKVEFLVSFYNNEISEKSEIFDDQFSVERPDGSNFTLKIRSTKLEDSAMYFCASIPQVNEKLFFGSGTQLSVL.

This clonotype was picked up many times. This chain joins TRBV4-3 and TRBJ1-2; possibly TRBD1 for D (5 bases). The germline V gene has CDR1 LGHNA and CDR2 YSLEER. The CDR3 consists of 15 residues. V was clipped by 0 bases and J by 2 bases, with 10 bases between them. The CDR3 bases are TGCGCCAGCAGCCAAGAAGCAGGGTCCAACTATGGCTACACCTTC. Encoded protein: CASSQEAGSNYGYTF.